Listed below are T cell receptor beta chains from one sample, sequenced in a study of multiple sclerosis patients with progressive multifocal leukoencephalopathy. Generated by immunoSEQ multiplex PCR, the TCRdb table keeps only in-frame clones and is missing some. The profile shows under 30,000 clones, about 90% of them singletons. The sample consisted of PBMCs, taken from a patient treated with natalizumab. The receptors come from a human donor with multiple sclerosis. The conserved cysteine and the conserved F or W are not part of the CDR3 here. The order of the fields is V gene, D gene, CDR3 protein. The D gene is left open where the match is weak.

v_gene: TRBV30; d_gene: NA; CDR3aa: AWSVRAEAF
v_gene: TRBV11-2; d_gene: NA; CDR3aa: ASSLGWGANYGYT
v_gene: TRBV2; d_gene: TRBD1; CDR3aa: ASGTGGRGNTIY
v_gene: TRBV7-2; d_gene: TRBD1; CDR3aa: ASSLAKTGGNSGYT
v_gene: TRBV7-6; d_gene: NA; CDR3aa: ASRGITGEAGANVLT
v_gene: TRBV5-1; d_gene: NA; CDR3aa: ASSFRGPATNEKLF
v_gene: TRBV27; d_gene: TRBD2; CDR3aa: ASSLSMREEQF
v_gene: TRBV5-4; d_gene: TRBD1; CDR3aa: ASSLDWDRINEQF
v_gene: TRBV28; d_gene: NA; CDR3aa: ASSQGGRSNEKLF
v_gene: TRBV2; d_gene: TRBD1; CDR3aa: ASRRGQGVSYEQY
v_gene: TRBV19; d_gene: TRBD2; CDR3aa: ASASGVDEQY
v_gene: TRBV6-5; d_gene: TRBD2; CDR3aa: ASSGPGLANEQF
v_gene: TRBV6-4; d_gene: TRBD2; CDR3aa: ASSGGTSGSDEQF
v_gene: TRBV15; d_gene: NA; CDR3aa: ATSIGLIGATVHEQY
v_gene: TRBV6-6; d_gene: NA; CDR3aa: ASSYSNPLGEQY
v_gene: TRBV7-9; d_gene: TRBD1; CDR3aa: ASSFLTGGSTEAF
v_gene: TRBV19; d_gene: NA; CDR3aa: ASKRGGFGPNYGYT
v_gene: TRBV2; d_gene: TRBD1; CDR3aa: ASSDDRGRTEAF
v_gene: TRBV28; d_gene: TRBD1; CDR3aa: ASYGTGAGYT
v_gene: TRBV7-9; d_gene: NA; CDR3aa: ASSREAANEKLF
v_gene: TRBV5-4; d_gene: NA; CDR3aa: ASSSRTVNSGANVLT
v_gene: TRBV19; d_gene: NA; CDR3aa: ASMGRSFGDTQY
v_gene: TRBV5-6; d_gene: TRBD1; CDR3aa: ASSPMGTGGANTIY
v_gene: TRBV19; d_gene: TRBD2; CDR3aa: ASSATGTSGETQY
v_gene: TRBV11-3; d_gene: NA; CDR3aa: ASSPLRNGHEQY
v_gene: TRBV7-9; d_gene: NA; CDR3aa: ASSWDRLREKLF
v_gene: TRBV19; d_gene: NA; CDR3aa: ASSSATDTQY
v_gene: TRBV18; d_gene: NA; CDR3aa: ASSQRHREETQY
v_gene: TRBV30; d_gene: TRBD1; CDR3aa: AWRKHQGEVNTEAF
v_gene: TRBV6-5; d_gene: TRBD2; CDR3aa: ASRTSGRAANEQF
v_gene: TRBV9; d_gene: NA; CDR3aa: ASSVEAQSDNEQF
v_gene: TRBV2; d_gene: TRBD1; CDR3aa: ASRRGGTGGTLSEKLF
v_gene: TRBV9; d_gene: NA; CDR3aa: ASSVDPTGNTIY
v_gene: TRBV7-2; d_gene: NA; CDR3aa: ASSMGLDTQY
v_gene: TRBV7-2; d_gene: NA; CDR3aa: ASSLIGQRSGETQY
v_gene: TRBV4-3; d_gene: TRBD2; CDR3aa: ASSRLAGGPGEQF
v_gene: TRBV9; d_gene: NA; CDR3aa: ASSPQPIPNTEAF
v_gene: TRBV9; d_gene: NA; CDR3aa: ASSAGPEAF
v_gene: TRBV18; d_gene: NA; CDR3aa: ASSNGQPGEQF
v_gene: TRBV30; d_gene: NA; CDR3aa: AWSVGRLGGYT
v_gene: TRBV9; d_gene: TRBD2; CDR3aa: ASSRRVLAGAIPNNEQF
v_gene: TRBV5-1; d_gene: TRBD1; CDR3aa: ASSLQGQYGYT
v_gene: TRBV30; d_gene: NA; CDR3aa: AWILTSGGNTGELF
v_gene: TRBV18; d_gene: NA; CDR3aa: ASSPGQEWGTEAF
v_gene: TRBV19; d_gene: TRBD1; CDR3aa: ASSKGTGGNYGYT
v_gene: TRBV27; d_gene: NA; CDR3aa: ASRLRDSGANVLT
v_gene: TRBV6-5; d_gene: NA; CDR3aa: ASSGGDAYGYT
v_gene: TRBV6-6; d_gene: NA; CDR3aa: ASSYSSFRELF
v_gene: TRBV15; d_gene: NA; CDR3aa: ATSRELQFEQY
v_gene: TRBV5-1; d_gene: NA; CDR3aa: ASNPGTWAGELF
v_gene: TRBV7-3; d_gene: NA; CDR3aa: ASSPGGERTGELF
v_gene: TRBV21-1; d_gene: NA; CDR3aa: ASRTPLLHHSDNEQF
v_gene: TRBV7-9; d_gene: TRBD2; CDR3aa: ASSLAEWASGSFHEQY
v_gene: TRBV29-1; d_gene: TRBD1; CDR3aa: SVGGQGAHIQY